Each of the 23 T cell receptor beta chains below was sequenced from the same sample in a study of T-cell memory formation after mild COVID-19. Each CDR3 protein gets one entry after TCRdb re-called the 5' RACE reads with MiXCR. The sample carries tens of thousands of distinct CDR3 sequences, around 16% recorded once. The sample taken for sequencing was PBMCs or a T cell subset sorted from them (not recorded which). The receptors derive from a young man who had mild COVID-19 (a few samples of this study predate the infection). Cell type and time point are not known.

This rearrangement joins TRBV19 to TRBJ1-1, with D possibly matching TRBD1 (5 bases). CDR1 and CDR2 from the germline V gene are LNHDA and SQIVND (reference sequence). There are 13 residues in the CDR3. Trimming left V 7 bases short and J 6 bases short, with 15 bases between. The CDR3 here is CASNWGLGPEAFF. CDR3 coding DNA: TGTGCCAGTAATTGGGGGTTAGGACCTGAAGCTTTCTTT.

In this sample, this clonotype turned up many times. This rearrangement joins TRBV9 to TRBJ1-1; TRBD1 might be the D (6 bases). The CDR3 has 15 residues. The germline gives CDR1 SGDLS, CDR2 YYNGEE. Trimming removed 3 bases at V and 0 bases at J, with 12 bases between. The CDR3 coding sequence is TGTGCCAGCAGCGCCCGAGACAGGCTGAACACTGAAGCTTTCTTT. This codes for CASSARDRLNTEAFF.

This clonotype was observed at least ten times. Written as DNA, the CDR3 is TGTGCCAGCAGCGGTTCCCCAATAGAGCCCCAGCATTTT. It translates to CASSGSPIEPQHF. The V gene is TRBV7-2, the J gene TRBJ1-5; no definite D call. Trimming stripped 5 bases from V and 8 bases from J, with 13 bases between. Germline-derived CDR1 and CDR2 are SGHTA and FQGNSA. The CDR3 length is 13 residues.

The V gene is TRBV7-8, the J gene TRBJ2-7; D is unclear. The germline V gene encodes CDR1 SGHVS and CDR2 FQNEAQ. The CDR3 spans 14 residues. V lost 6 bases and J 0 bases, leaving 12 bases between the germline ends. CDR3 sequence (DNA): TGTGCCAGCAGGCCAGTCGGCAGCTCCTACGAGCAGTACGTC. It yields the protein CASRPVGSSYEQYV.

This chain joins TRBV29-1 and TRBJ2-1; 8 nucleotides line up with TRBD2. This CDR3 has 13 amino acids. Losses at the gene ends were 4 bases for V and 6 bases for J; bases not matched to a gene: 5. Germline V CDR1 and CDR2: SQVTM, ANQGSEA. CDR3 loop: CSVGKRGLNEQFF. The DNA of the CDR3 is TGCAGCGTTGGTAAGCGGGGGCTCAATGAGCAGTTCTTC.

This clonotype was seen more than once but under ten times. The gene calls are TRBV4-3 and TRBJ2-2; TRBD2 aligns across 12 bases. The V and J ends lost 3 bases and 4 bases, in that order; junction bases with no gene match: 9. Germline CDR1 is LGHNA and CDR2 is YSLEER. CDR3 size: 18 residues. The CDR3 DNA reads TGCGCCAGCAGCCAGGCCCCAACTAGCGGGGGGCCCACCGGGGAGCTGTTTTTT. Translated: CASSQAPTSGGPTGELFF.

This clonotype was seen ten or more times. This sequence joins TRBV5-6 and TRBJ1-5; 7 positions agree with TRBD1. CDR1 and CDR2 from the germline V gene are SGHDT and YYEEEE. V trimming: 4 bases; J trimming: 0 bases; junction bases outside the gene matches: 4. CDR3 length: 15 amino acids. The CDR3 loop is CASSMGQISNQPQHF. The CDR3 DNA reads TGTGCCAGCAGCATGGGACAGATTAGCAATCAGCCCCAGCATTTT.

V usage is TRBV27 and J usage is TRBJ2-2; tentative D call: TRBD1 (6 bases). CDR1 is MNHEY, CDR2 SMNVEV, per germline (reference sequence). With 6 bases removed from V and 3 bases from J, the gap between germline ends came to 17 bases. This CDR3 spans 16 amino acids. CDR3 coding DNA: TGTGCCAGCAGACCTGTGGGTCAGGGGTACACCGGGGAGCTGTTTTTT. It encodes CASRPVGQGYTGELFF.

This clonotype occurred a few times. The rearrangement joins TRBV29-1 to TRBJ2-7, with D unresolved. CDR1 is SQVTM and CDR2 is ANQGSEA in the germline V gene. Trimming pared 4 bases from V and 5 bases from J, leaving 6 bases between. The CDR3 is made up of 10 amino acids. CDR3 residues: CSVVLDEQYF. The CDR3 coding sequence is TGCAGCGTTGTCCTGGACGAGCAGTACTTC.

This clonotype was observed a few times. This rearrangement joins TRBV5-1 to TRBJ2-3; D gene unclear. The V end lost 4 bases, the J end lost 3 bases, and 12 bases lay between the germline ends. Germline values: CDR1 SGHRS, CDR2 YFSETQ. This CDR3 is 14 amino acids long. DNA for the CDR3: TGCGCCAGCAGCCGGCGGCCTGGGACAGATACGCAGTATTTT. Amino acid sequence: CASSRRPGTDTQYF.

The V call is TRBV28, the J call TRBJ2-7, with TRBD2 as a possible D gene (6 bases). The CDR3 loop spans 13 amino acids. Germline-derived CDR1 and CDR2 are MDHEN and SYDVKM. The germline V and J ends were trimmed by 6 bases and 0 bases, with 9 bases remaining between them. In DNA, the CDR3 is TGTGCCAGCAGCCCGGGGGACTCCTACGAGCAGTACGTC. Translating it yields CASSPGDSYEQYV.

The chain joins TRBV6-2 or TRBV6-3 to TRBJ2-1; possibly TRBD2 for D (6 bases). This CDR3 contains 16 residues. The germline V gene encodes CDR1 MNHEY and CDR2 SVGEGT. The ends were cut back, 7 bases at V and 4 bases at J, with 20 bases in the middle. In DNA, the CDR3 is TGTGCCAGCACCTCGCCTGGGGGAGGACCATACAATGAGCAGTTCTTC. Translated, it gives CASTSPGGGPYNEQFF.

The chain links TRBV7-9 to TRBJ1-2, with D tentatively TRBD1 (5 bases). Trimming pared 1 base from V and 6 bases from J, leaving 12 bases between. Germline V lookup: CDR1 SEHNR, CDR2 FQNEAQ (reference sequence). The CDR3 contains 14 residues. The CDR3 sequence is CASSLVGQGHGYTF. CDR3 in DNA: TGTGCCAGCAGCTTAGTGGGTCAGGGCCATGGCTACACCTTC.

In nucleotides, the CDR3 is TGCGCCAGCAGCCAAAGGAGTGACCCTTCCAATGAGCAGTTCTTC. Encoded protein: CASSQRSDPSNEQFF. The V gene is TRBV5-1, the J gene TRBJ2-1; D is unresolved. Germline loops: CDR1 SGHRS, CDR2 YFSETQ. Trimming shortened V by 4 bases and J by 6 bases, and 17 bases separated the two germline ends. The CDR3 loop spans 15 amino acids. The entire variable domain, with the rest obtained from reference TRBV5-1 and TRBJ2-1, is as follows: KAGVTQTPRYLIKTRGQQVTLSCSPISGHRSVSWYQQTPGQGLQFLFEYFSETQRNKGNFPGRFSGRQFSNSRSEMNVSTLELGDSALYLCASSQRSDPSNEQFFGPGTRLTVL.

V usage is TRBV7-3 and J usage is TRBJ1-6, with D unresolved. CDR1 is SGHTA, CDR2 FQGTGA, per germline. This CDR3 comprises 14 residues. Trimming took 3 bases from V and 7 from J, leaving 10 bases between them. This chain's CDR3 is CASSFLGQNSPLHF. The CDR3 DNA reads TGTGCCAGCAGCTTTCTAGGTCAAAATTCACCCCTCCACTTT.

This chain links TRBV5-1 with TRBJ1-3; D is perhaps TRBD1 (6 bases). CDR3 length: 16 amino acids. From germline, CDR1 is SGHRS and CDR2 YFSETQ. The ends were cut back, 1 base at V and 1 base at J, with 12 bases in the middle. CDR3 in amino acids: CASSLLWTESGNTIYF. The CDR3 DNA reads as TGCGCCAGCAGCTTGTTATGGACAGAGTCTGGAAACACCATATATTTT.

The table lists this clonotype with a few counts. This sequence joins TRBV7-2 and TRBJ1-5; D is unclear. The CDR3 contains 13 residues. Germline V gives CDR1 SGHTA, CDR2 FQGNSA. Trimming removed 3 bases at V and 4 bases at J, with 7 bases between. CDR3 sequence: CASSFWENQPQHF. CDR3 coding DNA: TGTGCCAGCAGCTTTTGGGAAAATCAGCCCCAGCATTTT. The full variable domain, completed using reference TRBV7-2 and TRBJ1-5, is GAGVSQSPSNKVTEKGKDVELRCDPISGHTALYWYRQSLGQGLEFLIYFQGNSAPDKSGLPSDRFSAERTGGSVSTLTIQRTQQEDSAVYLCASSFWENQPQHFGDGTRLSIL.

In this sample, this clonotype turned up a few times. The DNA for the CDR3 is TGTGCCAGCAGCCCGTTTAGCGGGGGGTCCACAGATACGCAGTATTTT. Translated, it gives CASSPFSGGSTDTQYF. V and J are TRBV4-2 and TRBJ2-3; 10 bases are shared with TRBD2. V shed 4 bases and J 2 bases; nucleotides not matched to a gene: 6. This CDR3 is 16 amino acids long. CDR1 and CDR2 from the germline V gene are LGHNA and YNFKEQ.

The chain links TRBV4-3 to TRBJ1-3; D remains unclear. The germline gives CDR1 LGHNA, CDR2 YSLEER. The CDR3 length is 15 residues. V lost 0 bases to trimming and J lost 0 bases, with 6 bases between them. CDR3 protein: CASSQDGDSGNTIYF. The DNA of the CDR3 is TGCGCCAGCAGCCAAGATGGTGACTCTGGAAACACCATATATTTT.

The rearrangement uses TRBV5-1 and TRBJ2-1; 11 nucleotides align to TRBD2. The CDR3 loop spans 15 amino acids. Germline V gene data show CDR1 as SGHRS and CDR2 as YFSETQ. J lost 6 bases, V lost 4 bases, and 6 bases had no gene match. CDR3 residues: CASSPIAGGGNEQFF. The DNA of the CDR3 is TGCGCCAGCAGCCCTATAGCGGGAGGGGGCAATGAGCAGTTCTTC.

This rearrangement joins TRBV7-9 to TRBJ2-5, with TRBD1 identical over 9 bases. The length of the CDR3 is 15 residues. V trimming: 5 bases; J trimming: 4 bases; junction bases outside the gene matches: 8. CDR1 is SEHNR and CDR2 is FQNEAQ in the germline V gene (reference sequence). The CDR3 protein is CASSPTGGMGETQYF. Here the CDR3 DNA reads TGTGCCAGCAGCCCTACAGGGGGCATGGGAGAGACCCAGTACTTC.

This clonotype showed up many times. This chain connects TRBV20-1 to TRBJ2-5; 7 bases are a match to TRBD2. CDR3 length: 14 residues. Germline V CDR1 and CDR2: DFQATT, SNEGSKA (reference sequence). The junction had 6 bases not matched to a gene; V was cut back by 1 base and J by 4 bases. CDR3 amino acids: CSARVGRVTETQYF. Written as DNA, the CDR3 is TGCAGTGCTAGAGTTGGGAGGGTCACAGAGACCCAGTACTTC.

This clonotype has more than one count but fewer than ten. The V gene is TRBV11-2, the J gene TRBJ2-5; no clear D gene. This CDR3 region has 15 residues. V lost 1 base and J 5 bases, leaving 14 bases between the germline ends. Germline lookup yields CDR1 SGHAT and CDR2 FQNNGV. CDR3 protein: CASSLGVGLRETQYF. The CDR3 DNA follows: TGTGCCAGCAGCTTAGGGGTAGGCCTACGGGAGACCCAGTACTTC.